This record covers a single TCR beta chain. Its target is not known. It is likely a read error, because the conserved phenylalanine at the end of the CDR3 is missing. RNA was extracted from bulk tissue without any cell sorting. Donors were chemotherapy-naive, newly diagnosed lung cancer surgical patients in China, August–late 2014. These data belong to a study of tumor and adjacent non-tumor tissue in lung cancer. Background on the study: Patients comprised approximately eleven adenocarcinoma, a couple of squamous cell carcinoma and 1 small cell lung cancer.

Study results and limitations: Top 100 clones took a larger repertoire share in normal lung.

TCRbeta libraries were built with three rounds of nested PCR, modified from ARM-PCR. TCRdb itself ran the multiplex PCR reads through MiXCR, one entry per CDR3 protein. This table holds 65,000 to 75,000 distinct CDR3 sequences, 60% to 75% found once. The V and J ends lost 4 bases and 5 bases, in that order; junction bases with no gene match: 12. The CDR3 has 16 amino acids. The germline V gene encodes CDR1 DFQATT and CDR2 SNEGSKA (reference sequence). This sequence was found in a man aged 60 to 75 with non-small cell lung cancer. The J gene is TRBJ2-2, the V gene TRBV20-1; 8 bases match TRBD2. The sample consisted of lung tumor tissue. The DNA of the CDR3 is TGCAGTGCTACTATAACGGGAGGGCCGGAGACCGGGGAGCTGTTTTAT. This sequence encodes CSATITGGPETGELFY.